This T cell receptor beta chain is from a study of blood T cells in healthy people across ages. Whole-study results and caveats: Diversity estimates from one million T cells were considered underestimates.

This clonotype showed up many times. Its antigen is currently unknown. Combining a sample-barcoded 5' primer with a J-beta primer mix, a second PCR ran for about 6 to 12 cycles. Every individual sample yielded 2.5 million or more paired-end reads (each containing CDR3). TCRdb ran MiXCR on the 5' RACE reads and lists one entry per CDR3 protein. The table shows 710,000 or so distinct CDR3 sequences, with 22% occurring only once. The germline V gene encodes CDR1 SGHRS and CDR2 YFSETQ. V trimming: 3 bases; J trimming: 8 bases; junction bases outside the gene matches: 7. This CDR3 region has 14 residues. The sequenced material came from blood. The TCR comes from a man aged 70-80 years in good health. J is TRBJ1-4 and V is TRBV5-1; the match to TRBD1 covers 7 bases. The CDR3 here is CASSSTGIEEKLFF. In nucleotides, the CDR3 is TGCGCCAGCAGCTCGACAGGGATAGAGGAAAAACTGTTTTTT.